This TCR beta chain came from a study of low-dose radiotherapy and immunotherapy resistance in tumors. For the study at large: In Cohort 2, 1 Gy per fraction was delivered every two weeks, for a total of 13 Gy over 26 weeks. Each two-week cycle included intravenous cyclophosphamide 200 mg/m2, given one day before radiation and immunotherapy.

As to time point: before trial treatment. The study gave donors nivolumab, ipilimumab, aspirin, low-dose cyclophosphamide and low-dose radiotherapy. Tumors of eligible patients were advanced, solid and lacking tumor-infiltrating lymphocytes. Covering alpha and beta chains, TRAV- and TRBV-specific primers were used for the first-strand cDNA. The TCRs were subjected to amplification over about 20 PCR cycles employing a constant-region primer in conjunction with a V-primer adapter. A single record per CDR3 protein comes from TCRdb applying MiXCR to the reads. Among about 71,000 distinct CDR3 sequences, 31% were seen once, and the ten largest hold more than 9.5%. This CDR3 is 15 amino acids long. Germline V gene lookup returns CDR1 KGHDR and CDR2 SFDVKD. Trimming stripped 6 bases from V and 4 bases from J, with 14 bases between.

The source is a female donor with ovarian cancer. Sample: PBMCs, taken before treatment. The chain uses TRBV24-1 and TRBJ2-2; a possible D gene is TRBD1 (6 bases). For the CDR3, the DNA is TGTGCCACCAGTCGCCAGGGGTCGGGCACCGGGGAGCTGTTTTTT. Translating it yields CATSRQGSGTGELFF.